The 16 T cell receptor beta chains in this list originate from one sample, sequenced in a study of blood T cell repertoires in COVID-19. This table comes from immunoSEQ multiplex PCR, and its TCRdb copy is limited to in-frame clones, with some not included. The profile covers 60,000 or so clones, with about 90% appearing a single time and around 8.3% taken by the ten largest. The sample taken for sequencing was peripheral blood. The origin of the receptors is a human donor with active COVID-19. The donor label of this sample is uncertain.

This clone is a singleton in its sample. The chain couples TRBV3-1 (or the pseudogene TRBV3-2) to TRBJ2-1, with 9 bases lining up with TRBD2. Germline V CDR1 and CDR2: LGHDT, YNNKEL (reference sequence). The trim removed 1 base at V and 8 bases at J, leaving 12 bases unmatched. The CDR3 spans 17 residues. CDR3 sequence: CASSQALSSGSKYEQFF. The CDR3 coding sequence is TGTGCCAGCAGCCAAGCTCTAAGTAGCGGGAGTAAGTATGAGCAGTTCTTC.

This rearrangement joins TRBV4-3 to TRBJ1-2; 7 bases fit TRBD1. Germline CDR1 reads LGHNA; CDR2 reads YSLEER. With 1 base clipped from V and 4 bases from J, the junction kept 9 bases outside the gene matches. The CDR3 covers 16 residues. CDR3 bases: TGCGCCAGCAGCCAAGGGACAGGTCTTGCGGGCTATGGCTACACCTTC. The encoded protein is CASSQGTGLAGYGYTF.

This clone was seen just once. The gene calls are TRBV19 and TRBJ2-1; 12 nucleotides line up with TRBD2. The V gene's germline CDR1 is LNHDA and CDR2 SQIVND (reference sequence). The CDR3 consists of 16 residues. V dropped 3 bases and J dropped 3; count of bases not matched to a gene: 3. The CDR3 region has the DNA TGTGCCAGTAGTATTCTGACTAGCGGGGGCTACAATGAGCAGTTCTTC. Its protein is CASSILTSGGYNEQFF.

This sequence joins TRBV7-8 and TRBJ1-5; possible D gene TRBD1, 6 bases. The germline V gene has CDR1 SGHVS and CDR2 FQNEAQ. The CDR3 has 17 residues. The V end was cut by 5 bases, the J end by 3 bases, with 20 bases between. The CDR3: CASSIRDPNRANQPQHF. CDR3 nucleotide sequence: TGTGCCAGCAGCATCCGGGACCCCAACAGGGCCAATCAGCCCCAGCATTTT.

The chain recombines TRBV5-1 with TRBJ2-5; 11 bases match TRBD2. The germline CDR1 and CDR2 sequences are SGHRS and YFSETQ. This CDR3 contains 16 residues. J gave up 5 bases and V 4 bases, and 10 bases lay outside the gene matches. In DNA form, the CDR3 reads TGCGCCAGCAGCACCCCGACTAGCGGGATGGGGGAGACCCAGTACTTC. This translates into CASSTPTSGMGETQYF.

This sequence joins TRBV9 and TRBJ2-3, with 7 bases identical to TRBD1. This CDR3 is built from 17 residues. Germline V gives CDR1 SGDLS, CDR2 YYNGEE. V lost 4 bases, J lost 5 bases, and 16 bases stayed unmatched. CDR3 nucleotides: TGTGCCAGCAGCCCCAATGACAGGGTAATATTTAAAGATACGCAGTATTTT. Translating gives CASSPNDRVIFKDTQYF.

The gene calls are TRBV2 and TRBJ2-2, with 10 bases aligning to TRBD2. CDR1 and CDR2 (germline): SNHLY, FYNNEI. Unmatched junction bases numbered 5, after V lost 0 bases and J lost 4 bases. This CDR3 contains 17 residues. The CDR3 is CASSEAELAGVTGELFF. DNA of the CDR3: TGTGCCAGCAGTGAAGCGGAGCTAGCGGGGGTCACCGGGGAGCTGTTTTTT. The complete variable domain, with remaining parts taken from reference TRBV2 and TRBJ2-2, reads EPEVTQTPSHQVTQMGQEVILRCVPISNHLYFYWYRQILGQKVEFLVSFYNNEISEKSEIFDDQFSVERPDGSNFTLKIRSTKLEDSAMYFCASSEAELAGVTGELFFGEGSRLTVL.

The genes are TRBV28 and TRBJ2-3; 8 nucleotides line up with TRBD1. V shed 5 bases and J 0 bases; nucleotides not matched to a gene: 19. The CDR3 length is 20 residues. The germline V gene has CDR1 MDHEN and CDR2 SYDVKM. CDR3: CASSPIVSIVGTGSTDTQYF. For the CDR3, the DNA is TGTGCCAGCAGTCCTATTGTCTCGATAGTAGGGACAGGAAGCACAGATACGCAGTATTTT.

The V gene is TRBV6-5, the J gene TRBJ1-1, with a weak D call TRBD1 (5 bases). The CDR3 has 16 amino acids. V lost 2 bases and J lost 4, with 17 bases in between. The germline V gene has CDR1 MNHEY and CDR2 SVGAGI. CDR3 sequence: CASSYPGSERGTEAFF. Written as DNA, the CDR3 is TGTGCCAGCAGTTACCCCGGGTCCGAAAGGGGCACTGAAGCTTTCTTT.

The chain links TRBV6-2 or TRBV6-3 to TRBJ2-4; 12 positions match TRBD2. Germline CDR1 reads MNHEY; CDR2 reads SVGEGT. The CDR3 runs 15 residues. V was clipped by 5 bases and J by 7 bases; unmatched bases: 6. The DNA of the CDR3 is TGTGCCAGCAGTAAGCTAGCGGGGGGGTTGAACATTCAGTACTTC. It codes for CASSKLAGGLNIQYF.

V usage is TRBV2 and J usage is TRBJ1-5; 10 nucleotides align to TRBD1. V was clipped by 6 bases and J by 2 bases; unmatched bases: 4. There are 15 residues in the CDR3. Germline loops: CDR1 SNHLY, CDR2 FYNNEI. DNA for the CDR3: TGTGCCAGCAGGGGGGGACAGGGGCGCAATCAGCCCCAGCATTTT. Its translation: CASRGGQGRNQPQHF.

The chain has TRBV5-4 and TRBJ2-7; the match to TRBD2 covers 12 bases. Germline V gene data show CDR1 as SGHNT and CDR2 as YYREEE (reference sequence). Trimming removed 6 bases from V and 12 bases from J; junction bases left unmatched: 13. The CDR3 runs to 14 residues. CDR3 DNA sequence: TGTGCCAGCAACAAGTGGACTAGCGGGGACGGCCTGTACTTC. It is translated as CASNKWTSGDGLYF.

This clone was observed a handful of times. The chain joins TRBV6-5 to TRBJ2-7; D unclear. This CDR3 has 12 amino acids. V was pared by 6 bases and J by 0 bases, with 6 bases between. The germline V gene has CDR1 MNHEY and CDR2 SVGAGI. The CDR3 protein is CASSPSSYEQYF. CDR3 nucleotide sequence: TGTGCCAGCAGCCCATCCTCCTACGAGCAGTACTTC.

This clone was recorded a few times. The DNA for the CDR3 is TGTGCCAGCAGCCTGCGGGACAGGTTCGTCTACGAGCAGTACTTC. Translation gives CASSLRDRFVYEQYF. This chain joins TRBV21-1 and TRBJ2-7; the table names TRBD1, a call not compared with the DNA. TRBV21-1 is a listed pseudogene. The CDR3 is 15 residues long.

The gene calls are TRBV5-8 and TRBJ1-2; D is unresolved. The V end was cut by 4 bases, the J end by 4 bases, with 17 bases between. The CDR3 length is 15 residues. From germline, CDR1 is SGHTS and CDR2 YDEGEE. CDR3 residues: CASSPPTATLYGYTF. The CDR3 DNA reads TGTGCCAGCAGCCCCCCCACAGCTACTCTCTATGGCTACACCTTC.

The V gene is TRBV15, the J gene TRBJ2-3, with TRBD1 identical over 11 bases. The CDR3 runs 16 residues. The germline gives CDR1 LNHNV, CDR2 YYDKDF (reference sequence). Losses at the gene ends were 4 bases for V and 0 bases for J; bases not matched to a gene: 3. The CDR3: CATSIWDRGSTDTQYF. CDR3 nucleotide sequence: TGTGCCACCAGCATTTGGGACAGGGGGAGCACAGATACGCAGTATTTT.